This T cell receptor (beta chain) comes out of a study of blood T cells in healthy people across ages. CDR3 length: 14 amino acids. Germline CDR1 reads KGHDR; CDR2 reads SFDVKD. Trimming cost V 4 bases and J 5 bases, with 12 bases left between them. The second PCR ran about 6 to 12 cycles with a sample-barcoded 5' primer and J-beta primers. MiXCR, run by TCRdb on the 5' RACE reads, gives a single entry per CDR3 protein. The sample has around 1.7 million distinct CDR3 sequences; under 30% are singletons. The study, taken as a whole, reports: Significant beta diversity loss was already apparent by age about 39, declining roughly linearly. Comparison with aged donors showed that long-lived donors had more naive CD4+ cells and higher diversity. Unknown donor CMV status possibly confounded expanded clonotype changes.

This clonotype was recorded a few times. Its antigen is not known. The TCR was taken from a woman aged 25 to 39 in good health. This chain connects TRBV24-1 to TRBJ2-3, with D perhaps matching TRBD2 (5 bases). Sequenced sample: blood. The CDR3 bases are TGTGCCACCAGTGACCCCGGGGTGGGAGATACGCAGTATTTT. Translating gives CATSDPGVGDTQYF.